Listed below are T cell receptor beta chains from one sample, sequenced in a study of immune characterization of retroperitoneal liposarcoma. TCRdb used MiXCR to reprocess the PCR reads, holding one entry per CDR3 protein. The table includes about 12,000 distinct CDR3 sequences, 40% to 50% detected once. The sequenced sample consisted of tumor tissue. The receptors originated from a female donor with retroperitoneal liposarcoma. Both conserved end residues are part of each CDR3. Fields, in order: clone size, D gene, V gene, J gene, CDR3 protein, CDR3 DNA. D genes are given only for firm matches. For some rows the clone size is stated as once, few or many, or as a class when expanded; others skip it.

clone size: NA
D gene: TRBD1
V gene: TRBV27
J gene: TRBJ2-3
CDR3 protein: CASSLRFGQGRADTQYF
CDR3 DNA: TGTGCCAGCAGTTTAAGGTTCGGACAGGGTAGGGCAGATACGCAGTATTTT

clone size: few
D gene: TRBD1
V gene: TRBV10-2
J gene: TRBJ2-7
CDR3 protein: CASSDRDSYYEQYF
CDR3 DNA: TGCGCCAGCAGTGACCGGGACAGTTACTACGAGCAGTACTTC

clone size: NA
D gene: NA
V gene: TRBV7-4
J gene: TRBJ1-3
CDR3 protein: CASSLKGFGNTIYF
CDR3 DNA: TGTGCCAGCAGCTTAAAGGGGTTCGGAAACACCATATATTTT

clone size: NA
D gene: TRBD2
V gene: TRBV7-2
J gene: TRBJ2-1
CDR3 protein: CASSSLTSGVTYEQFF
CDR3 DNA: TGTGCCAGCAGCTCGCTGACTAGCGGGGTGACCTACGAGCAGTTCTTC

clone size: NA
D gene: TRBD2
V gene: TRBV7-3
J gene: TRBJ2-5
CDR3 protein: CASSPGTSLETQYF
CDR3 DNA: TGTGCCAGCAGCCCCGGGACTAGTCTTGAGACCCAGTACTTC

clone size: NA
D gene: NA
V gene: TRBV6-1
J gene: TRBJ1-5
CDR3 protein: CASSELGQYSNQPQHF
CDR3 DNA: TGTGCCAGCAGTGAGTTAGGACAGTATAGCAATCAGCCCCAGCATTTT

clone size: NA
D gene: NA
V gene: TRBV6-6
J gene: TRBJ2-3
CDR3 protein: CASSYGGAYTDTQYF
CDR3 DNA: TGTGCCAGCAGTTACGGGGGCGCGTATACAGATACGCAGTATTTT

clone size: few
D gene: NA
V gene: TRBV7-2
J gene: TRBJ2-3
CDR3 protein: CASNMEGASDTQYF
CDR3 DNA: TGTGCCAGCAACATGGAGGGGGCGTCAGATACGCAGTATTTT

clone size: medium-sized
D gene: TRBD2
V gene: TRBV7-2
J gene: TRBJ2-1
CDR3 protein: CASSLRTSQGNEQFF
CDR3 DNA: TGTGCCAGCAGCCTTCGGACTAGCCAGGGCAATGAGCAGTTCTTC

clone size: NA
D gene: TRBD1
V gene: TRBV6-1
J gene: TRBJ2-4
CDR3 protein: CASSERTGRGLAKNIQYF
CDR3 DNA: TGTGCCAGCAGTGAAAGGACAGGGCGGGGACTAGCCAAAAACATTCAGTACTTC

clone size: few
D gene: TRBD1
V gene: TRBV7-2
J gene: TRBJ2-7
CDR3 protein: CASSLEPTGQGNNEQYF
CDR3 DNA: TGTGCCAGCAGCTTAGAACCGACGGGACAGGGGAACAACGAGCAGTACTTC

clone size: few
D gene: TRBD1
V gene: TRBV6-1
J gene: TRBJ1-6
CDR3 protein: CASSPRQGNSPLHF
CDR3 DNA: TGTGCCAGCAGTCCTAGACAGGGAAATTCACCCCTCCACTTT

clone size: once
D gene: NA
V gene: TRBV6-1
J gene: TRBJ1-1
CDR3 protein: CASSPGTENTEAFF
CDR3 DNA: TGTGCCAGCAGTCCCGGGACGGAGAACACTGAAGCTTTCTTT

clone size: few
D gene: NA
V gene: TRBV6-1
J gene: TRBJ2-1
CDR3 protein: CASSEVPDGKQFF
CDR3 DNA: TGTGCCAGCAGTGAGGTCCCTGACGGGAAGCAGTTCTTC

clone size: once
D gene: NA
V gene: TRBV12-3/TRBV12-4
J gene: TRBJ2-3
CDR3 protein: CASRLEPAPIGEKFF
CDR3 DNA: TGTGCCAGCAGACTTGAACCAGCACCGATTGGTGAGAAGTTCTTC

clone size: NA
D gene: NA
V gene: TRBV6-5
J gene: TRBJ2-5
CDR3 protein: CASSYSRGGETQYF
CDR3 DNA: TGTGCCAGCAGTTACTCTCGGGGAGGCGAGACCCAGTACTTC

clone size: NA
D gene: TRBD2
V gene: TRBV5-1
J gene: TRBJ2-2
CDR3 protein: CASSSPSGMNTGELFF
CDR3 DNA: TGCGCCAGCAGCTCACCCAGCGGGATGAACACCGGGGAGCTGTTTTTT

clone size: NA
D gene: TRBD2
V gene: TRBV3-1
J gene: TRBJ2-6
CDR3 protein: CASSQDGTSSGANVLTF
CDR3 DNA: TGTGCCAGCAGCCAAGATGGGACTAGCTCTGGGGCCAACGTCCTGACTTTC

clone size: medium-sized
D gene: TRBD2
V gene: TRBV7-2
J gene: TRBJ2-7
CDR3 protein: CASSPGTSGRIHEQYF
CDR3 DNA: TGTGCCAGCAGCCCCGGGACTAGCGGGAGGATCCACGAGCAGTACTTC

clone size: NA
D gene: NA
V gene: TRBV12-3/TRBV12-4
J gene: TRBJ2-7
CDR3 protein: CASSRNYEQYF
CDR3 DNA: TGTGCCAGCAGCCGCAACTACGAGCAGTACTTC

clone size: NA
D gene: NA
V gene: TRBV10-2
J gene: TRBJ2-2
CDR3 protein: CASRSRGGTGELFF
CDR3 DNA: TGCGCCAGCCGATCCAGGGGTGGCACCGGGGAGCTGTTTTTT

clone size: NA
D gene: NA
V gene: TRBV6-2/TRBV6-3
J gene: TRBJ2-1
CDR3 protein: CASSYSRGAPEQFF
CDR3 DNA: TGTGCCAGCAGTTACAGTCGGGGGGCGCCCGAGCAGTTCTTC

clone size: NA
D gene: NA
V gene: TRBV12-3/TRBV12-4
J gene: TRBJ2-1
CDR3 protein: CASSLRQLETQFF
CDR3 DNA: TGTGCCAGCAGTTTAAGGCAGCTAGAGACCCAGTTCTTC

clone size: medium-sized
D gene: TRBD2
V gene: TRBV6-1
J gene: TRBJ2-3
CDR3 protein: CASLSGGLTDTQYF
CDR3 DNA: TGTGCCAGTCTTAGCGGGGGGCTCACAGATACGCAGTATTTT

clone size: medium-sized
D gene: TRBD1
V gene: TRBV7-2
J gene: TRBJ2-7
CDR3 protein: CASSLNGQGFSYNEQYF
CDR3 DNA: TGTGCCAGCAGCTTAAACGGACAGGGATTCTCCTACAATGAGCAGTACTTC

clone size: NA
D gene: TRBD2
V gene: TRBV5-1
J gene: TRBJ2-2
CDR3 protein: CASSPRLAGGVAGELFF
CDR3 DNA: TGCGCCAGCAGCCCAAGACTAGCGGGAGGTGTGGCCGGGGAGCTGTTTTTT